These 8 T cell receptor beta chains were sequenced from one sample in a study of T cell responses to AZD1222 COVID-19 vaccine. Only in-frame clones appear in the TCRdb table, and some are missing; sequencing was by immunoSEQ multiplex PCR. This repertoire shows about 48,000 clones, 80% to 90% found once; its top ten account for around 7.3%. The sample in question was peripheral blood, obtained 28 days after the second AZD1222 dose. The receptors derive from an adult who received the AZD1222 COVID-19 vaccine.

V gene TRBV15 combines with J gene TRBJ2-3, with a weak D call TRBD2 (5 bases). V was trimmed by 1 base and J by 2 bases, leaving 10 bases between them. CDR1 and CDR2 from the germline V gene are LNHNV and YYDKDF (reference sequence). The CDR3 sequence is 15 residues long. In DNA form, the CDR3 reads TGTGCCACCAGCAGAGCGGACTCAAACACAGATACGCAGTATTTT. It yields the protein CATSRADSNTDTQYF.

The CDR3 DNA reads TGCGCCAGCAGCCCCAACTCTCCCTCCCGAAATGAGCAGTTCTTC. It is translated as CASSPNSPSRNEQFF. The V and J genes are TRBV5-1 and TRBJ2-1; D not resolved. This CDR3 comprises 15 residues. Germline V gene data show CDR1 as SGHRS and CDR2 as YFSETQ. Trimming removed 4 bases at V and 7 bases at J, with 18 bases between.

The chain employs TRBV19 and TRBJ2-2; no reliable D call. V was pared by 1 base and J by 1 base, with 1 base between. CDR1 and CDR2 (germline): LNHDA, SQIVND (reference sequence). The CDR3 spans 13 residues. In DNA form, the CDR3 reads TGTGCCAGTAGTATAGGGAACACCGGGGAGCTGTTTTTT. Its protein is CASSIGNTGELFF.

V and J are TRBV24-1 and TRBJ2-2, with D perhaps given as TRBD1 or TRBD2 (5 bases each). V dropped 2 bases and J dropped 5 bases, with 17 bases sitting between them. The CDR3 is 17 amino acids. Germline loops: CDR1 KGHDR, CDR2 SFDVKD. CDR3 in DNA: TGTGCCACCAGTGATTGGTCGGGGATAGGGGAGACCGGGGAGCTGTTTTTT. This translates into CATSDWSGIGETGELFF.

J is TRBJ2-7 and V is TRBV28; D is unclear. Trimming pared 0 bases from V and 4 bases from J, leaving 10 bases between. Looked up from germline, CDR1 is MDHEN and CDR2 is SYDVKM. This CDR3 contains 14 residues. CDR3 sequence (DNA): TGTGCCAGCAGTTTATGGACGGGTGGGTACGAGCAGTACTTC. It yields the protein CASSLWTGGYEQYF.

The V gene is TRBV6-5, the J gene TRBJ2-1; D not certain. The CDR3 extends over 12 amino acids. Trimming removed 6 bases from V and 6 bases from J, with 9 bases in between. The V gene's germline CDR1 is MNHEY and CDR2 SVGAGI. DNA for the CDR3: TGTGCCAGCAGCACCCCCCGCAATGAGCAGTTCTTC. This sequence encodes CASSTPRNEQFF.

J is TRBJ2-7 and V is TRBV19, with TRBD1 matching 7 bases. Germline V gene lookup returns CDR1 LNHDA and CDR2 SQIVND (reference sequence). The CDR3 sequence is 13 residues long. The trim removed 5 bases at V and 3 bases at J, leaving 4 bases unmatched. CDR3 sequence (DNA): TGTGCCAGTAGTTTCACAGGGGACTACGAGCAGTACTTC. Amino acid sequence: CASSFTGDYEQYF.

J is TRBJ1-1 and V is TRBV6-1, with no clear D. Trimming pared 0 bases from V and 4 bases from J, leaving 3 bases between. Germline V gene lookup returns CDR1 MNHNS and CDR2 SASEGT. The CDR3 spans 12 residues. The chain's CDR3 is CASSEAPTEAFF. In DNA form, the CDR3 reads TGTGCCAGCAGTGAAGCGCCCACTGAAGCTTTCTTT.